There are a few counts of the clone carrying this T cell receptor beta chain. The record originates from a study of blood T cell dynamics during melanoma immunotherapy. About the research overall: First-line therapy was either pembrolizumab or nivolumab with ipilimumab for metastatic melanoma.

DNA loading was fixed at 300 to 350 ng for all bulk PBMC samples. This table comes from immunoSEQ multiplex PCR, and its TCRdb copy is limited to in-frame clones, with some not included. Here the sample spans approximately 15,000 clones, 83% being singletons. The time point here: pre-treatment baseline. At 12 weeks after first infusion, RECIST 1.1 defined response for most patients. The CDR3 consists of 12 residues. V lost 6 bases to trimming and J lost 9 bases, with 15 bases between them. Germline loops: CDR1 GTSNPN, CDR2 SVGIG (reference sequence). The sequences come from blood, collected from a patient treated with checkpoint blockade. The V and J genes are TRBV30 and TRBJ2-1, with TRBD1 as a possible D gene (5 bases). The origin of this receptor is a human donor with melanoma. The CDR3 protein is CACPGRAGEQFF. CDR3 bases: TGTGCCTGCCCCGGCAGGGCAGGTGAGCAGTTCTTC.